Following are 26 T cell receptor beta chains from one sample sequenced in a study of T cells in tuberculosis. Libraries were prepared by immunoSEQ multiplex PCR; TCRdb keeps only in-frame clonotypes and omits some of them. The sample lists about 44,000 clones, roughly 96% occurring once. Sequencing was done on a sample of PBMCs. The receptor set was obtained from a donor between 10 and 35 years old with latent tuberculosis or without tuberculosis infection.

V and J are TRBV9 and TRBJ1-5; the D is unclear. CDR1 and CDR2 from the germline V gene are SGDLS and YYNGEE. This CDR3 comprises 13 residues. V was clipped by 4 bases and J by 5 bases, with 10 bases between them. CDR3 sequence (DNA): TGTGCCAGCAGCATTTCCCCCTATCAGCCCCAGCATTTT. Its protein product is CASSISPYQPQHF. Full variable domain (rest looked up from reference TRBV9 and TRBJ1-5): DSGVTQTPKHLITATGQRVTLRCSPRSGDLSVYWYQQSLDQGLQFLIQYYNGEERAKGNILERFSAQQFPDLHSELNLSSLELGDSALYFCASSISPYQPQHFGDGTRLSIL.

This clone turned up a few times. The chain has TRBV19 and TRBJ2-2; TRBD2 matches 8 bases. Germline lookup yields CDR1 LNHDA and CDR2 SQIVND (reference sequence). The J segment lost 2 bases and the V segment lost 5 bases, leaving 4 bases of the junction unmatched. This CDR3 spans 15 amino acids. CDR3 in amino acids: CASSSRGGNTGELFF. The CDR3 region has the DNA TGTGCCAGTAGTTCTCGGGGGGGCAACACCGGGGAGCTGTTTTTT. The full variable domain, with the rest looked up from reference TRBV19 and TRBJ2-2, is DGGITQSPKYLFRKEGQNVTLSCEQNLNHDAMYWYRQDPGQGLRLIYYSQIVNDFQKGDIAEGYSVSREKKESFPLTVTSAQKNPTAFYLCASSSRGGNTGELFFGEGSRLTVL.

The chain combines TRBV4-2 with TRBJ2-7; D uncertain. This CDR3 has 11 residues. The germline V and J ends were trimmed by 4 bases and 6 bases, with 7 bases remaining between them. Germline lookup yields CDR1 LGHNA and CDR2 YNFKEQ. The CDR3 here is CASSLGPEQYF. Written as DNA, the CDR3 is TGTGCCAGCAGCCTCGGTCCCGAGCAGTACTTC.

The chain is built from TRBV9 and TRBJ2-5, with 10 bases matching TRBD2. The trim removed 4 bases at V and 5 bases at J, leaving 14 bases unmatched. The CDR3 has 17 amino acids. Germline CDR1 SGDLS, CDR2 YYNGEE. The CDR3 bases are TGTGCCAGCAGCCTCCCCTGGGAAGCGGGAGGGCTGGAGACCCAGTACTTC. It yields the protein CASSLPWEAGGLETQYF. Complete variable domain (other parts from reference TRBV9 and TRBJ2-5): DSGVTQTPKHLITATGQRVTLRCSPRSGDLSVYWYQQSLDQGLQFLIQYYNGEERAKGNILERFSAQQFPDLHSELNLSSLELGDSALYFCASSLPWEAGGLETQYFGPGTRLLVL.

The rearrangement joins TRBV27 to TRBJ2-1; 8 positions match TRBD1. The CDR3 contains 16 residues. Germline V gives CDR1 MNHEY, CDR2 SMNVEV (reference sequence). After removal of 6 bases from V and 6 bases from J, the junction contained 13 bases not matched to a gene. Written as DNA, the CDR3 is TGTGCCAGCAGGGAACGACAGGGGAGCTTTTCCAATGAGCAGTTCTTC. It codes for CASRERQGSFSNEQFF.

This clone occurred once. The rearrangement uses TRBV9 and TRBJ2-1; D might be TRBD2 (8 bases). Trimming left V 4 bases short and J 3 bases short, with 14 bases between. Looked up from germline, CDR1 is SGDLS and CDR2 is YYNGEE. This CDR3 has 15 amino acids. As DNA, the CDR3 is TGTGCCAGCAGCATAGCGGGACAGAACTACAATGAGCAGTTCTTC. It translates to CASSIAGQNYNEQFF. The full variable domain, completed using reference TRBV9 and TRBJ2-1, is DSGVTQTPKHLITATGQRVTLRCSPRSGDLSVYWYQQSLDQGLQFLIQYYNGEERAKGNILERFSAQQFPDLHSELNLSSLELGDSALYFCASSIAGQNYNEQFFGPGTRLTVL.

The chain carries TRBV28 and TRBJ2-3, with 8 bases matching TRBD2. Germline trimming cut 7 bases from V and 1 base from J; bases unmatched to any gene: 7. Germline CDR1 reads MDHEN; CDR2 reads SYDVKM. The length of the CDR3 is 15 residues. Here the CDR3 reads CASISASGRTDTQYF. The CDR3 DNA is TGTGCCAGCATTTCGGCTAGCGGGCGCACAGATACGCAGTATTTT.

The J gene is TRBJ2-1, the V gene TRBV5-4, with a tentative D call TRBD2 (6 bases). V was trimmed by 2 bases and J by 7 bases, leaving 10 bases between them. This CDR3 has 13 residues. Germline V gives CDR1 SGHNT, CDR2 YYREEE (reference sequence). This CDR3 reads CASSFGGANEQFF. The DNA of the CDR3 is TGTGCCAGCAGCTTCGGCGGGGCGAATGAGCAGTTCTTC.

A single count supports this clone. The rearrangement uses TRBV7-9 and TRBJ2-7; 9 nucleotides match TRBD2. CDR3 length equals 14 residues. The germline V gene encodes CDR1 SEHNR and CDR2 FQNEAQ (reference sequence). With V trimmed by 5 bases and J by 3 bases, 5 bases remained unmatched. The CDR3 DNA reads TGTGCCAGCAGCGTGGAAGCGGGAGGCTACGAGCAGTACTTC. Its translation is CASSVEAGGYEQYF.

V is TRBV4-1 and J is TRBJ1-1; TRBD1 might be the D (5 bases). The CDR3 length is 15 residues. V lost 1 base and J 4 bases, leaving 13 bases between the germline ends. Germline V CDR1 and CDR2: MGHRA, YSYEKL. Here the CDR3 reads CASSQVMRGGTEAFF. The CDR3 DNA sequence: TGCGCCAGCAGCCAAGTAATGAGGGGAGGCACTGAAGCTTTCTTT.

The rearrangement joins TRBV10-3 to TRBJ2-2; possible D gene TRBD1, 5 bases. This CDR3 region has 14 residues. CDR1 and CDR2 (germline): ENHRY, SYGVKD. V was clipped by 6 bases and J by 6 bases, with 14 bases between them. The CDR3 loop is CAIREQGEAGELFF. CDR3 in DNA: TGTGCCATCAGGGAACAAGGGGAAGCCGGGGAGCTGTTTTTT.

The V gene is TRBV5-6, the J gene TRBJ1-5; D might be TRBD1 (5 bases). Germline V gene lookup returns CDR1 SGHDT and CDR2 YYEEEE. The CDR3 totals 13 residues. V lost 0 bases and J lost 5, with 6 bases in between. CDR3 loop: CASSLGGDQPQHF. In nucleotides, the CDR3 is TGTGCCAGCAGCTTGGGGGGGGATCAGCCCCAGCATTTT.

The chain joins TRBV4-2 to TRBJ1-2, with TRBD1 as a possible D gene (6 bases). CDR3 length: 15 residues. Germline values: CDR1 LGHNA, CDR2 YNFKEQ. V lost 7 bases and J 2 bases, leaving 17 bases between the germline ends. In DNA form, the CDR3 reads TGTGCCAGCACTGGGCCCGGACAGACCAACTATGGCTACACCTTC. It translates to CASTGPGQTNYGYTF.

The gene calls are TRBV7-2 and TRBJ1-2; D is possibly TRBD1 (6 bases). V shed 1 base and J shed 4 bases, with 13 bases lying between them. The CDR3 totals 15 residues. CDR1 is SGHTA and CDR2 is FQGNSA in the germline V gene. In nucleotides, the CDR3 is TGTGCCAGCAGCTTAGACGGGGGGCCCCCCTATGGCTACACCTTC. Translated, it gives CASSLDGGPPYGYTF.

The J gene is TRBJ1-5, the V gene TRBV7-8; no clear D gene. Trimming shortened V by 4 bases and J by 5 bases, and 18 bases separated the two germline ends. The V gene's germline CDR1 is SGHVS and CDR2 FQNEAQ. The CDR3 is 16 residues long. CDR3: CASSSLNPGPHQPQHF. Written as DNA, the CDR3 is TGTGCCAGCAGCTCCCTCAACCCAGGTCCCCATCAGCCCCAGCATTTT.

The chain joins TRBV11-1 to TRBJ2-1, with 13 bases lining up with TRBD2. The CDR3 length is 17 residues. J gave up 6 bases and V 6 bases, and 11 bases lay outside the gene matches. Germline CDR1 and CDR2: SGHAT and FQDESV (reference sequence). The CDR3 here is CASSSRTSGRQFNEQFF. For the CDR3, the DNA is TGTGCCAGCAGTTCCCGGACTAGCGGGAGACAGTTCAATGAGCAGTTCTTC.

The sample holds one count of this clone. CDR3: CASTPSRGMNTEAFF. Here the CDR3 DNA reads TGTGCCAGTACCCCCTCCAGGGGGATGAACACTGAAGCTTTCTTT. This rearrangement joins TRBV19 to TRBJ1-1; TRBD1 agrees at 7 bases. The CDR3 loop spans 15 amino acids. The germline V gene has CDR1 LNHDA and CDR2 SQIVND (reference sequence). V was pared by 7 bases and J by 0 bases, with 8 bases of the junction left unmatched.

The CDR3 sequence is CASSYRLTDTQYF. In DNA form, the CDR3 reads TGTGCCAGCAGTTACCGACTAACAGATACGCAGTATTTT. The rearrangement joins TRBV6-5 to TRBJ2-3, with TRBD2 as a possible D gene (5 bases). Germline CDR1 and CDR2: MNHEY and SVGAGI. Trimming left V 2 bases short and J 3 bases short, with 6 bases between. The CDR3 contains 13 residues.

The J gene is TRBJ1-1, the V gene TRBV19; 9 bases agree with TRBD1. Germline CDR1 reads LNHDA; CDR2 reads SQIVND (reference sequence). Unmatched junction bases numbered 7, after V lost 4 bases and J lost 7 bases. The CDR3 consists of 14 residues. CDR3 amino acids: CASSTHRGQGEAFF. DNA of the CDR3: TGTGCCAGTAGTACGCACAGGGGGCAAGGTGAAGCTTTCTTT.

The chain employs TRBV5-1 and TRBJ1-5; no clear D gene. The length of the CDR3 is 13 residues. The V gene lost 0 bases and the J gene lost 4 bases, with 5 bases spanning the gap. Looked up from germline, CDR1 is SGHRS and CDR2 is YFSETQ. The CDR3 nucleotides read TGCGCCAGCAGCTTGGCCTATAATCAGCCCCAGCATTTT. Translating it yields CASSLAYNQPQHF.

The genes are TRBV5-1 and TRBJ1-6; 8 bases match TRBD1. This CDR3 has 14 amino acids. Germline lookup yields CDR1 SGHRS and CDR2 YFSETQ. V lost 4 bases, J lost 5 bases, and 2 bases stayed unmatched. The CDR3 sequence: CASSGQGNNSPLHF. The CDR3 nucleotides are TGCGCCAGCAGCGGACAGGGCAATAATTCACCCCTCCACTTT.

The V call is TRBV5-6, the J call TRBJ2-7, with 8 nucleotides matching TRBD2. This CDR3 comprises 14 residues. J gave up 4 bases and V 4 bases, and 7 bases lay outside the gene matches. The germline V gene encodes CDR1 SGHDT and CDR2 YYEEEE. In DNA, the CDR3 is TGTGCCAGCAGCCCTGAATTAGCGGGATACGAGCAGTACTTC. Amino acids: CASSPELAGYEQYF.

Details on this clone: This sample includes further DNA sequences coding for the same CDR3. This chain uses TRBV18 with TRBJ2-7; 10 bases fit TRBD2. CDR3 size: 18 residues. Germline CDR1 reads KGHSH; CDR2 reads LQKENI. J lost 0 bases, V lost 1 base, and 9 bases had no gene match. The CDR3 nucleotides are TGTGCCAGCTCACCACTCCTACTAGCGGGATCTGGCTCCTACGAGCAGTACTTC. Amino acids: CASSPLLLAGSGSYEQYF.

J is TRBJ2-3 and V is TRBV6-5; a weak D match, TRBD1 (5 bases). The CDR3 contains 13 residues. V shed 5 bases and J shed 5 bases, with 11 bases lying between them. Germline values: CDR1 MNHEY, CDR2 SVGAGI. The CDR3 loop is CASSPPRGDTQYF. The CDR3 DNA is TGTGCCAGCAGTCCCCCAAGGGGAGATACGCAGTATTTT.

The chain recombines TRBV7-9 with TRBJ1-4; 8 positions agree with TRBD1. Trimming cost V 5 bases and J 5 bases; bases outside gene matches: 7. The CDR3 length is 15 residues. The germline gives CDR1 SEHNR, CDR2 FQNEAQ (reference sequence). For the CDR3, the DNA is TGTGCCAGCAGCCCTCGGACAGGGACGAATGAAAAACTGTTTTTT. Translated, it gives CASSPRTGTNEKLFF.

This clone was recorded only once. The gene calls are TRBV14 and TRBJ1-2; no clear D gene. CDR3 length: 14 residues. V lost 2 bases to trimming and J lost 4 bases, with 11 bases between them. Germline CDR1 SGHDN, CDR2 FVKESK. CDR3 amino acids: CASSQYRGSYGYTF. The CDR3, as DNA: TGTGCCAGCAGCCAATATCGGGGTTCCTATGGCTACACCTTC.